Included here is one T cell receptor beta chain sequence, with context. Antigen specificity is unknown. The data were obtained in a study of response to subunit inactivated influenza vaccine. V dropped 2 bases and J dropped 9; count of bases not matched to a gene: 6. This CDR3 is built from 14 residues. In germline, CDR1 is SGHNT, CDR2 YYREEE (reference sequence). Study-wide results and caveats: Every seasonal influenza vaccination brings in few new T cells, the authors suggested.

MiXCR, applied by TCRdb to the RT-PCR reads, yields one record per CDR3 protein. The sample has hundreds of thousands of distinct CDR3 sequences; around 15% are singletons. The starting material was PBMCs from blood, obtained roughly 15 days before vaccination. J is TRBJ2-1 and V is TRBV5-4; 9 nucleotides agree with TRBD1. This sequence was found in a man aged 45 to 65 who received an inactivated influenza vaccine. Here the CDR3 reads CASSLQGAGGEQFF. CDR3 sequence (DNA): TGTGCCAGCAGCTTACAGGGGGCCGGGGGTGAGCAGTTCTTC.